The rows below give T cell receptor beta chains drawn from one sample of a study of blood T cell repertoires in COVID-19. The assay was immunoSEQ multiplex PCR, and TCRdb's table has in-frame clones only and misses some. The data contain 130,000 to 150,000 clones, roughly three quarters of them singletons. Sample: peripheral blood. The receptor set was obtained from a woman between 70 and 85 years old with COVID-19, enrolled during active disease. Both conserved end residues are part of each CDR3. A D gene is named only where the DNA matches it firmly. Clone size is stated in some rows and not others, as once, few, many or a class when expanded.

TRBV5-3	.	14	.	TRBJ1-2	TGTGCCAGAAGCTCTAAGACAGAGTTGTATGGCTACACCTTC	CARSSKTELYGYTF
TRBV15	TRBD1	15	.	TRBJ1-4	TGTGCCACCAGCAGAGACACAGGGGCTAATGAAAAACTGTTTTTT	CATSRDTGANEKLFF
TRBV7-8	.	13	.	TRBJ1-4	TGTGCCAGCAGCTCGGCGGGGGTGGAAAAACTGTTTTTT	CASSSAGVEKLFF
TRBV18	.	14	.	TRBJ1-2	TGTGCCAGCTCACTAGACATCTACCAATATGGCTACACCTTC	CASSLDIYQYGYTF
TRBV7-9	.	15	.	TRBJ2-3	TGTGCCAGCAGCTTACGTAGCGGATGGGCAGATACGCAGTATTTT	CASSLRSGWADTQYF
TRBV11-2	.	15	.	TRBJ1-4	TGTGCCAGCAGCTTGAACAGCCTCACAAATGAAAAACTGTTTTTT	CASSLNSLTNEKLFF
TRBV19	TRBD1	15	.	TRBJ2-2	TGTGCCAGTAGTAATACAGGGGGGAGGACCGGGGAGCTGTTTTTT	CASSNTGGRTGELFF
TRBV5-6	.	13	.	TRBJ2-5	TGTGCCAGCAGCTTGGAGGGGGTAGATGGCCAGTACTTC	CASSLEGVDGQYF
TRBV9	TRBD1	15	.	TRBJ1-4	TGTGCCAGCAGCGTAGCCCCGGACAGGGGGGGAAAACTGTTTTTT	CASSVAPDRGGKLFF
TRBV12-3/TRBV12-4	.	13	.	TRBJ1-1	TGTGCCAGCAGTTTGCAGGCAAACACTGAAGCTTTCTTT	CASSLQANTEAFF
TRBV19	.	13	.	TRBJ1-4	TGTGCCAGTAGTTCGCCGGGGGGGAAAAAACTGTTTTTT	CASSSPGGKKLFF
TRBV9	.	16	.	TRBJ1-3	TGTGCCAGCAGCGTAGCCGGGGGGCGTGTAGGAAACACCATATATTTT	CASSVAGGRVGNTIYF
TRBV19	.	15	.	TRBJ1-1	TGTGCCAGTAGTAAGGCAGGGCGCATGAACACTGAAGCTTTCTTT	CASSKAGRMNTEAFF
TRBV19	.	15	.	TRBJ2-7	TGTGCCAGTAGTGCCACTTTCAGCGGCACCTACGAGCAGTACTTC	CASSATFSGTYEQYF
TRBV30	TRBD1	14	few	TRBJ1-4	TGTGCCTGGAGAGTGGGCAGGGGGATCGAAAAACTGTTTTTT	CAWRVGRGIEKLFF
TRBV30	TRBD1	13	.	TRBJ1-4	TGTGCCTCCCCGGGACAGGGTAATGAAAAACTGTTTTTT	CASPGQGNEKLFF
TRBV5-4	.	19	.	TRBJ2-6	TGTGCCAGCAGCCTGGGGCGGGGCAGGAGCCGCTCTGGGGCCAACGTCCTGACTTTC	CASSLGRGRSRSGANVLTF
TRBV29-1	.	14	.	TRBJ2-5	TGCAGCGTTGTTACGGGGGGCGGGCTCGAGACCCAGTACTTC	CSVVTGGGLETQYF
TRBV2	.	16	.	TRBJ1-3	TGTGCCAGCAGTGAAGGCGGCCGTAGCTCTGGAAACACCATATATTTT	CASSEGGRSSGNTIYF
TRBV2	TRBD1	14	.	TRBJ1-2	TGTGCCAGCAGTGGGGACAGGACCTCCCATGGCTACACCTTC	CASSGDRTSHGYTF
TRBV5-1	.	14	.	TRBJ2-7	TGCGCCAGCAGCGCCGGGCAGGGTCCCTACGAGCAGTACTTC	CASSAGQGPYEQYF
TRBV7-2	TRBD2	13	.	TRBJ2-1	TGTGCCAGCAGCATCGTAGCGGGGAATGAGCAGTTCTTC	CASSIVAGNEQFF
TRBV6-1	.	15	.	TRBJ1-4	TGTGCCAGCAGTGAAGTTCCACCGGGGGGTGAAAAACTGTTTTTT	CASSEVPPGGEKLFF
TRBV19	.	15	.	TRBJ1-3	TGTGCCAGTAGTATAGAAGGGGCAGGAAGAAACACCATATATTTT	CASSIEGAGRNTIYF
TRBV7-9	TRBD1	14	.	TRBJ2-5	TGTGCCAGCAGCCGTTCAGGGGGCCGGGAGACCCAGTACTTC	CASSRSGGRETQYF
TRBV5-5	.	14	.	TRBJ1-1	TGTGCCAGCAGCTCCCTTGCAGTGAACACTGAAGCTTTCTTT	CASSSLAVNTEAFF
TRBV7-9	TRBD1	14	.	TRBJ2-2	TGTGCCAGCAGCCCTACAGGGGTCGGCGGGGAGCTGTTTTTT	CASSPTGVGGELFF
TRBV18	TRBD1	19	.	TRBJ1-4	TGTGCCAGCTCACCCCCCCTGGGACAGGGGATACGGACTAATGAAAAACTGTTTTTT	CASSPPLGQGIRTNEKLFF
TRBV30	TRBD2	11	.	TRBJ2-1	TGTGCCTGGAGGATCCGGGACTATAGGATCTTC	CAWRIRDYRIF
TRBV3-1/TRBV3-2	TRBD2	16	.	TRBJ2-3	TGTGCCAGCAGCCAAGGGCTAGCGGGGGACGGAGATACGCAGTATTTT	CASSQGLAGDGDTQYF
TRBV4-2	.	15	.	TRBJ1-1	TGTGCCAGCAGCCAAGTTACAGGACCGAACACTGAAGCTTTCTTT	CASSQVTGPNTEAFF
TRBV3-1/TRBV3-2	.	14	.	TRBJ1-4	TGTGCCAGCAGCCCTCGAGAACAGGGCTTGAAACTGTTTTTT	CASSPREQGLKLFF
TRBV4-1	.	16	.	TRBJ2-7	TGCGCCAGCAGCCAAGAATGGTCCAGGGCCATCTACGAGCAGTACTTC	CASSQEWSRAIYEQYF